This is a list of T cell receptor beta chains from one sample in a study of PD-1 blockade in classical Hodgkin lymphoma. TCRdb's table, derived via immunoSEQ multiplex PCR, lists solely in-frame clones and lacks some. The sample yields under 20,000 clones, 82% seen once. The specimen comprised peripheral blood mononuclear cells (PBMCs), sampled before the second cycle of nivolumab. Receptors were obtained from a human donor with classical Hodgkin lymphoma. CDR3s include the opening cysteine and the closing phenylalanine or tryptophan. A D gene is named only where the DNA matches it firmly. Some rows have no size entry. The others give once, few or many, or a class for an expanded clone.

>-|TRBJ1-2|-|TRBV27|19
TGTGCCAGCAGTTTATCGGGCCCCACCCACGGGGTAATCAACTATGGCTACACCTTC
CASSLSGPTHGVINYGYTF
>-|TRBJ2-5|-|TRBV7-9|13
TGTGCCAGCAGCTTAGGGGGAGAGCGAGGCGGGTACTTC
CASSLGGERGGYF
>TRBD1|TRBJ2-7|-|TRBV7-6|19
TGTGCCAGCAGCCCCGTCCCCCCGGACAGGGGCCTGTGGGGTGAGGAGCAGTACTTC
CASSPVPPDRGLWGEEQYF
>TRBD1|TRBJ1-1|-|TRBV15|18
TGTGCCACCAGCAGAACTCCTTGGACAGGGAGGATGAACACTGAAGCTTTCTTT
CATSRTPWTGRMNTEAFF
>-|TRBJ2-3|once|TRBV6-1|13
TGTGCCGGCCAAGGCCCCGGGGCCGGTACGCAGTATTTT
CAGQGPGAGTQYF
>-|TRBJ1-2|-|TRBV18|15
TGTGCCAGCTCACCTCTGGGGGGGACGGAGAATGGCTACACCTTC
CASSPLGGTENGYTF
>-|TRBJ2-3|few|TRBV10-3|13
TGTGCCATCCGGGGTCCCCGCACAGATACGCAGTATTTT
CAIRGPRTDTQYF
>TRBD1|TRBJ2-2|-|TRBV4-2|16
TGTGCCAGCAGCCAACTAGGGGGCAGGAAGACCGGGGAGCTGTTTTTT
CASSQLGGRKTGELFF
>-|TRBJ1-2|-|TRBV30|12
TGTGCCTGGAGCGGGCAGAGAGGCGGCTACACCTTC
CAWSGQRGGYTF
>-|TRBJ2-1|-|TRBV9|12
TGTGCCAGCAGTCCGAGTCGGAGTGAGCAGTTCTTC
CASSPSRSEQFF
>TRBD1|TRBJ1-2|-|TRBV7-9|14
TGTGCCAGCGGAGGGTTCGGGACAGGATATGGCTACACCTTC
CASGGFGTGYGYTF
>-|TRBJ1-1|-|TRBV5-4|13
TGTGCCAGCACCGAGCTAGGACTCACTGAAGCTTTCTTT
CASTELGLTEAFF
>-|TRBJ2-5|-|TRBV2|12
TGTGCCAGCAGGAGGGGGGGAGAGACCCAGTACTTC
CASRRGGETQYF
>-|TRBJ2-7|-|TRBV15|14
TGTGCCACCAGCAGAGATAGAGGGTCCTACGAGCAGTACTTC
CATSRDRGSYEQYF